The 18 T cell receptor beta chains reported below all come from one sample, sequenced in a study of CD8 T cells in ankylosing spondylitis. The study, taken as a whole, reports: Roughly eight highly homologous variants made up a TCR beta motif, and this motif appeared characteristic of ankylosing spondylitis blood.

No cognate antigen is known for these TCRs. TCRdb re-called the 5' RACE reads through MiXCR, storing one row per CDR3 protein. The table includes 500,000 or so distinct CDR3 sequences, about 5.2% detected once. Sequenced input: blood, either unsorted or a sorted T cell fraction (not recorded which). These receptors were collected from a male donor with ankylosing spondylitis.

The chain couples TRBV20-1 to TRBJ2-3; D is undetermined. Trimming shortened V by 3 bases and J by 5 bases, and 9 bases separated the two germline ends. CDR1 and CDR2 (germline): DFQATT, SNEGSKA (reference sequence). CDR3 length equals 12 residues. CDR3 region: CSARVRLDTQYF. The CDR3, as DNA: TGCAGTGCTAGGGTTCGCTTAGATACGCAGTATTTT.

The genes are TRBV5-5 and TRBJ2-1, with TRBD2 matching over 7 bases. The CDR3 covers 17 residues. V trimming: 0 bases; J trimming: 9 bases; junction bases outside the gene matches: 15. The germline gives CDR1 SGHKS, CDR2 YYEKEE (reference sequence). This CDR3 is CASSLGSGGTRGSEQFF. In DNA, the CDR3 is TGTGCCAGCAGCTTGGGTTCGGGAGGCACCCGGGGGAGTGAGCAGTTCTTC.

This clonotype was counted ten times or more. The genes are TRBV29-1 and TRBJ2-5; D gene ambiguous. This CDR3 contains 17 residues. Trimming took 3 bases from V and 0 from J, leaving 20 bases between them. Germline loops: CDR1 SQVTM, CDR2 ANQGSEA. In DNA, the CDR3 is TGCAGCGTTGATGGGGTAGCCCATCCCCAGTACCAAGAGACCCAGTACTTC. It translates to CSVDGVAHPQYQETQYF.

In this sample, this clonotype turned up many times. The CDR3 region has the DNA TGTGCCAGCAGAACCGGGCTCGAGCAGTACTTC. The encoded protein is CASRTGLEQYF. The chain employs TRBV6-5 and TRBJ2-7; D uncertain. The ends were cut back, 6 bases at V and 6 bases at J, with 9 bases in the middle. Germline lookup yields CDR1 MNHEY and CDR2 SVGAGI. CDR3 length: 11 residues.

This clonotype was seen at least ten times. This rearrangement joins TRBV4-1 to TRBJ1-1; D is ambiguous. Looked up from germline, CDR1 is MGHRA and CDR2 is YSYEKL. V lost 4 bases and J 0 bases, leaving 12 bases between the germline ends. This CDR3 is built from 15 residues. CDR3 nucleotide sequence: TGCGCCAGCAGCCCAAAGGACGGTTTGAACACTGAAGCTTTCTTT. It encodes CASSPKDGLNTEAFF.

A few counts support this clonotype. This sequence joins TRBV5-1 and TRBJ1-6, with 7 positions matching TRBD1. This CDR3 has 13 residues. V was clipped by 2 bases and J by 11 bases; unmatched bases: 4. The V gene's germline CDR1 is SGHRS and CDR2 YFSETQ. The CDR3 sequence: CASSLQGLTPLHF. For the CDR3, the DNA is TGCGCCAGCAGCTTACAGGGGTTAACACCCCTCCACTTT.

For the CDR3, the DNA is TGTGCCAGCAGCCAGAGGACAGGGAGGGATCAGCCCCAGCATTTT. This gives the protein CASSQRTGRDQPQHF. The V call is TRBV3-1, the J call TRBJ1-5; the match to TRBD1 covers 8 bases. The CDR3 covers 15 residues. J gave up 5 bases and V 3 bases, and 6 bases lay outside the gene matches. Looked up from germline, CDR1 is LGHDT and CDR2 is YNNKEL (reference sequence).

In this sample, this clonotype turned up many times. The rearrangement joins TRBV6-5 to TRBJ1-6; maybe TRBD1 (6 bases). The CDR3 loop spans 14 amino acids. V was trimmed by 4 bases and J by 7 bases, leaving 11 bases between them. The V gene's germline CDR1 is MNHEY and CDR2 SVGAGI. CDR3 protein: CASSSTGGNSPLHF. The CDR3 nucleotides read TGTGCCAGCAGTTCGACAGGAGGAAATTCACCCCTCCACTTT.

This clonotype was seen ten or more times. The CDR3, as DNA: TGTGCCAGCAGTTTAGGAGGGGCGCGCCAGCATTTT. It codes for CASSLGGARQHF. V usage is TRBV12-3 or TRBV12-4 and J usage is TRBJ1-5; TRBD1 might be the D (5 bases). The CDR3 extends over 12 amino acids. V lost 1 base and J 12 bases, leaving 10 bases between the germline ends.

The J gene is TRBJ2-1, the V gene TRBV6-1; no firm D call. The CDR3 has 13 residues. V was pared by 6 bases and J by 6 bases, with 12 bases between. Per the germline V gene, CDR1 is MNHNS and CDR2 is SASEGT. The CDR3, as DNA: TGTGCCAGCAGGTCCGACTTGATCAATGAGCAGTTCTTC. It is translated as CASRSDLINEQFF.

At least ten counts were recorded for this clonotype. The rearrangement joins TRBV20-1 to TRBJ2-1; 8 nucleotides agree with TRBD2. Germline CDR1 DFQATT, CDR2 SNEGSKA (reference sequence). J was trimmed by 0 bases and V by 7 bases; bases with no gene match: 17. The CDR3 has 18 amino acids. The CDR3 sequence is CSVFPGYRGRSSYNEQFF. The DNA for the CDR3 is TGCAGTGTTTTCCCCGGCTATCGCGGGAGGAGCTCCTACAATGAGCAGTTCTTC.

The sample holds many counts of this clonotype. J is TRBJ2-1 and V is TRBV29-1; a possible D gene is TRBD1 (6 bases). From germline, CDR1 is SQVTM and CDR2 ANQGSEA. Trimming took 0 bases from V and 5 from J, leaving 14 bases between them. The CDR3 contains 15 residues. The CDR3 protein is CSVEDARGRDNEQFF. DNA for the CDR3: TGCAGCGTTGAAGATGCCAGGGGAAGAGACAATGAGCAGTTCTTC.

In this sample, this clonotype turned up many times. This sequence joins TRBV5-1 and TRBJ1-2; the match to TRBD1 covers 7 bases. The J segment lost 4 bases and the V segment lost 4 bases, leaving 7 bases of the junction unmatched. Germline-derived CDR1 and CDR2 are SGHRS and YFSETQ. This CDR3 region has 14 residues. CDR3 in amino acids: CASSGGGLGYGYTF. Here the CDR3 DNA reads TGCGCCAGCAGCGGAGGGGGCCTTGGCTATGGCTACACCTTC.

This clonotype has at least ten counts. The gene calls are TRBV6-4 and TRBJ2-6; 7 bases are a match to TRBD1. The V segment lost 0 bases and the J segment 1 base; nucleotides outside the gene matches: 0. The CDR3 extends over 16 amino acids. Germline lookup yields CDR1 MRHNA and CDR2 SNTAGT. The CDR3 loop is CASSDSTGSGANVLTF. The DNA of the CDR3 is TGTGCCAGCAGTGACTCGACAGGGTCTGGGGCCAACGTCCTGACTTTC.

This clonotype showed up just a few times. The chain couples TRBV4-3 to TRBJ2-3; 12 nucleotides align to TRBD2. CDR3 size: 17 residues. Trimming took 1 base from V and 1 from J; bases not matched to a gene: 3. Germline lookup yields CDR1 LGHNA and CDR2 YSLEER. The CDR3 nucleotides are TGCGCCAGCAGCCAAGGACTAGCGGGAGTGGGCACAGATACGCAGTATTTT. Protein product: CASSQGLAGVGTDTQYF.

This clonotype was observed many times. The chain employs TRBV6-4 and TRBJ2-1, with D possibly matching TRBD1 (5 bases). This CDR3 is built from 14 residues. V was trimmed by 5 bases and J by 8 bases, leaving 16 bases between them. CDR1 and CDR2 from the germline V gene are MRHNA and SNTAGT. The CDR3 sequence is CASSQQVGVHEQFF. Written as DNA, the CDR3 is TGTGCCAGCAGTCAACAGGTAGGGGTACATGAGCAGTTCTTC.

This clonotype was counted a few times. V usage is TRBV5-1 and J usage is TRBJ2-7, with 9 bases identical to TRBD1. This CDR3 contains 12 residues. V shed 4 bases and J 10 bases; nucleotides not matched to a gene: 6. Germline V gives CDR1 SGHRS, CDR2 YFSETQ. The CDR3: CASSEDRGPQYF. The CDR3 nucleotides are TGCGCCAGCAGCGAGGACAGGGGCCCTCAGTACTTC.

This clonotype was observed at least ten times. This rearrangement joins TRBV10-3 to TRBJ2-7, with D maybe TRBD2 (6 bases). Germline CDR1 is ENHRY and CDR2 is SYGVKD. The CDR3 is made up of 11 amino acids. Trimming left V 3 bases short and J 7 bases short, with 7 bases between. CDR3 loop: CAISEGGEQYF. The CDR3 DNA reads TGTGCCATCAGTGAAGGAGGGGAGCAGTACTTC.